This TCR beta chain was found in a study of T cells in Graves' hyperthyroidism and ophthalmopathy. The source material, RNA transcripts, was used to amplify TCR beta CDR3 regions. The primer set for the first-round RT-PCR of the TCR CDR3 was HTBI. Using its own MiXCR run on the multiplex PCR reads, TCRdb lists one record per CDR3 protein. The sample carries approximately 700,000 distinct CDR3 sequences, about 15% recorded once. This clonotype has ten or more counts. CDR1 MDHEN and CDR2 SYDVKM come from the germline V gene. This CDR3 region has 14 residues. With 4 bases clipped from V and 7 bases from J, the junction kept 9 bases outside the gene matches.

This chain joins TRBV28 and TRBJ2-7; 8 bases agree with TRBD2. Sequenced material: blood. The sequence was obtained from a man aged 18 to 29 with Graves' hyperthyroidism. The CDR3, as DNA: TGTGCCAGCAGTTCCGGGGGGGGGATTCGGGAGCAGTACTTC. As protein: CASSSGGGIREQYF.